Included here is one T cell receptor beta chain sequence, with context. Its antigen is still unknown. The data were obtained in a study of CD8+ T cells in alopecia areata. As for the study in general: At a dose of 5 to 10 mg twice daily, oral tofacitinib was given to treated patients.

In germline, CDR1 is MNHNS, CDR2 SASEGT. Trimming stripped 7 bases from V and 10 bases from J, with 17 bases between. The CDR3 has 14 amino acids. General study findings and limits: Amid tofacitinib therapy, many expanded lesional clones stayed present in scalp and blood. Normal skin contains resident alphabeta T cells, and these are also sequenced in scalp samples. Administration of tofacitinib significantly diminished scalp clonality and expanded CD8+ clones within the top 100.

Treatment denoted: oral pan-JAK inhibitor, 5-10 mg twice daily. Obtained from alopecia areata patients were lesional scalp punch biopsies along with peripheral blood. Extraction and reverse transcription of RNA yielded cDNA as the sequencing template. TCRdb's table, derived via immunoSEQ multiplex PCR, lists solely in-frame clones and lacks some. The table lists almost 5,500 clones, about three quarters of them singletons. The sample in question was skin, obtained at week 24, from a patient treated with tofacitinib. This sequence joins TRBV6-1 and TRBJ1-6; D call uncertain. This TCR derives from a human donor with alopecia areata. The CDR3 sequence: CASTMLEGKSPLHF. The CDR3 DNA reads as TGTGCCAGCACTATGCTGGAGGGCAAATCACCCCTCCACTTT.